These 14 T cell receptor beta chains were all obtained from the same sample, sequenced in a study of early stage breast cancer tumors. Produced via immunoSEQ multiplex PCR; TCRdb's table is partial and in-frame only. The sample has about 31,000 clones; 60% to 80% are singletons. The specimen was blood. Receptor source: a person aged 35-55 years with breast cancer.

CDR3 sequence (DNA): TGTGCCAGCACTCCCCGGGCAGGGTGGTCCTACGAGCAGTACTTC. Its protein is CASTPRAGWSYEQYF. The chain has TRBV6-5 and TRBJ2-7; tentatively, D is TRBD1 (5 bases). The CDR3 spans 15 residues. V lost 7 bases to trimming and J lost 1 base, with 17 bases between them. Per the germline V gene, CDR1 is MNHEY and CDR2 is SVGAGI.

This CDR3 is CASSPPSRDTEAFF. The CDR3 DNA follows: TGTGCCAGCTCACCACCGTCCAGGGACACTGAAGCTTTCTTT. This rearrangement joins TRBV18 to TRBJ1-1; D possibly corresponds to TRBD1 (5 bases). This CDR3 contains 14 residues. Looked up from germline, CDR1 is KGHSH and CDR2 is LQKENI. The V gene lost 0 bases and the J gene lost 3 bases, with 8 bases spanning the gap.

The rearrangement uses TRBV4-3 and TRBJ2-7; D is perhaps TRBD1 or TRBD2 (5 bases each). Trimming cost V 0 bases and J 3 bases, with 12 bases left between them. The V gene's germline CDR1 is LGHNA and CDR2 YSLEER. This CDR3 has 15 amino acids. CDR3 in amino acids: CASSQDWGTRYEQYF. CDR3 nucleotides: TGCGCCAGCAGCCAAGATTGGGGGACCCGCTACGAGCAGTACTTC.

CDR3 amino acids: CASSQEWASEDYEQYF. As DNA, the CDR3 is TGTGCCAGCAGCCAAGAATGGGCTAGCGAGGATTACGAGCAGTACTTC. The chain couples TRBV4-2 to TRBJ2-7; perhaps TRBD2 as D (6 bases). V was shortened by 0 bases and J by 4 bases, with 16 bases between the two germline ends. Germline V gene sequence: CDR1 LGHNA, CDR2 YNFKEQ. This CDR3 has 16 residues.

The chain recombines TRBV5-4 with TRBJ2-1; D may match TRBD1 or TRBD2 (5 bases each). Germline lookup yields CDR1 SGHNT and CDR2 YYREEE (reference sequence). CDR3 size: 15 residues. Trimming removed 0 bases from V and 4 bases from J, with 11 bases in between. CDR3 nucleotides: TGTGCCAGCAGCTTGGGGGGGACGTCTTACAATGAGCAGTTCTTC. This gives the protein CASSLGGTSYNEQFF.

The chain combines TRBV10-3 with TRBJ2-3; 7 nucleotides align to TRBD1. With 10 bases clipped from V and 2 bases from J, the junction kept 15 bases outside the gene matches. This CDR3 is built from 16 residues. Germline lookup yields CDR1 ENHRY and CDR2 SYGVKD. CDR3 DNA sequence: TGTGCCACCGGGAAAGGGGGCGAGCCTTTCACAGATACGCAGTATTTT. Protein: CATGKGGEPFTDTQYF.

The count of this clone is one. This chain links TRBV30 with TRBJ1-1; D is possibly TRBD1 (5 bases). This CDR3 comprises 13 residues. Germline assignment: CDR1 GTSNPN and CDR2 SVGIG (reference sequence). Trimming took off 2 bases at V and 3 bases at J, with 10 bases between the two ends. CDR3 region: CAWSRQSDTEAFF. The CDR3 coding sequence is TGTGCCTGGAGTCGACAGAGCGACACTGAAGCTTTCTTT.

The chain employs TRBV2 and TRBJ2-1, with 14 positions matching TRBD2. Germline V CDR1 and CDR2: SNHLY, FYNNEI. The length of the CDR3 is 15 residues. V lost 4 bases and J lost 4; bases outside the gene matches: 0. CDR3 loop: CASSGTSGRYNEQFF. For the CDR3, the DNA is TGTGCCAGCAGTGGGACTAGCGGGAGGTACAATGAGCAGTTCTTC.

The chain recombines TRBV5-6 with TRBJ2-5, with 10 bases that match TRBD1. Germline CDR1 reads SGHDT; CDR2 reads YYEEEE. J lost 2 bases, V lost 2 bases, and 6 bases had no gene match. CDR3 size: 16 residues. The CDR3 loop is CASSFKGQGLQETQYF. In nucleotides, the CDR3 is TGTGCCAGCAGCTTTAAGGGACAGGGGCTACAAGAGACCCAGTACTTC. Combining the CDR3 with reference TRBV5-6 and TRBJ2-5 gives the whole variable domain DAGVTQSPTHLIKTRGQQVTLRCSPKSGHDTVSWYQQALGQGPQFIFQYYEEEERQRGNFPDRFSGHQFPNYSSELNVNALLLGDSALYLCASSFKGQGLQETQYFGPGTRLLVL.

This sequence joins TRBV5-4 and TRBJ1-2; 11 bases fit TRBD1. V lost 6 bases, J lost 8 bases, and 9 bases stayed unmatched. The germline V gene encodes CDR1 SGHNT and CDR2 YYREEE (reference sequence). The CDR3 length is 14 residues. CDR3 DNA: TGTGCCAGCAAATCGGACAGGGGGCCATGGGGCTACACCTTC. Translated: CASKSDRGPWGYTF. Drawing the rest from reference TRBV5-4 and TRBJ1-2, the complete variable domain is ETGVTQSPTHLIKTRGQQVTLRCSSQSGHNTVSWYQQALGQGPQFIFQYYREEENGRGNFPPRFSGLQFPNYSSELNVNALELDDSALYLCASKSDRGPWGYTFGSGTRLTVV.

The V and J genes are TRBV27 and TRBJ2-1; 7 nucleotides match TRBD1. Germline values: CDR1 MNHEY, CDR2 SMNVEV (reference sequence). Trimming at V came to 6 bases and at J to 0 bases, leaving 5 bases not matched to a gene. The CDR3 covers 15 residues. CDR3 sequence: CASRWTGSSYNEQFF. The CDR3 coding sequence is TGTGCCAGCAGATGGACAGGAAGCTCCTACAATGAGCAGTTCTTC.

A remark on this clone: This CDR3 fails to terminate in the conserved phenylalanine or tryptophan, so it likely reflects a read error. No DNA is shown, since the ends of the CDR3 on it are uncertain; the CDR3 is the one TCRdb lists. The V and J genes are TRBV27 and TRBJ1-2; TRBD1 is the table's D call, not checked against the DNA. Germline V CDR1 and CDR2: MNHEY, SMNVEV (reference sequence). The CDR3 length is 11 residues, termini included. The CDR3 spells CASSFGNPRGV.

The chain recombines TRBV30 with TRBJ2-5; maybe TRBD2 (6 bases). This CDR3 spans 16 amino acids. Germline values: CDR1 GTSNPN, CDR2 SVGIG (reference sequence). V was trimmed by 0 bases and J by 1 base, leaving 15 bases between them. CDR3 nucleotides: TGTGCCTGGAGTGTAGCTTCGAGTAGCGGCCAAGAGACCCAGTACTTC. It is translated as CAWSVASSSGQETQYF.

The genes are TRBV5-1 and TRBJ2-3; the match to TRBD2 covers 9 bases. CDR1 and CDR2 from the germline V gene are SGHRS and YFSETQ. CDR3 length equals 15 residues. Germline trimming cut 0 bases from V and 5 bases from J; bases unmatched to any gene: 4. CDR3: CASSLGLAVIDTQYF. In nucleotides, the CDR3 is TGCGCCAGCAGCTTGGGACTAGCGGTGATAGATACGCAGTATTTT. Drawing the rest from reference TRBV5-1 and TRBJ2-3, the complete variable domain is KAGVTQTPRYLIKTRGQQVTLSCSPISGHRSVSWYQQTPGQGLQFLFEYFSETQRNKGNFPGRFSGRQFSNSRSEMNVSTLELGDSALYLCASSLGLAVIDTQYFGPGTRLTVL.